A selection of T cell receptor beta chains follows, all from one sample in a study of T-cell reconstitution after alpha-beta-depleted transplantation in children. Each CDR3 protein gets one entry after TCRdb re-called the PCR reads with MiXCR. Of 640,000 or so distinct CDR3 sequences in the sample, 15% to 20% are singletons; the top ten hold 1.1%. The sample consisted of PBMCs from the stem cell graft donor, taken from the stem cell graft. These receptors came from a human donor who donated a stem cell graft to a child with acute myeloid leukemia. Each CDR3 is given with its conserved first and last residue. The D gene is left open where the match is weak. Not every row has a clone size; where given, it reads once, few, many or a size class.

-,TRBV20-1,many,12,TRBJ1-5,TGCAGTGCTCAGGACGGAAATCAGCCCCAGCATTTT,CSAQDGNQPQHF
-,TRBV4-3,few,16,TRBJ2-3,TGCGCCAGCAGCCACGACACTGGCCTTAGCACAGATACGCAGTATTTT,CASSHDTGLSTDTQYF
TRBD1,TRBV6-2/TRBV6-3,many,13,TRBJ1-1,TGTGCCAGCAGGGGACAGGGGAAGGCTGAAGCTTTCTTT,CASRGQGKAEAFF
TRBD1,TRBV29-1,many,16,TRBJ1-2,TGCAGCGTTGGAGGGGCCCCGGGACAGCCGGCCTATGGCTACACCTTC,CSVGGAPGQPAYGYTF
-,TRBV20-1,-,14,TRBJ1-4,TGCAGTGCTTCACCCAGGGGTTCTAATGAAAAACTGTTTTTT,CSASPRGSNEKLFF
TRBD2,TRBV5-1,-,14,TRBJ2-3,TGCGCCAGCAGCTTTAGCGGGGGGCTTTCTACGCAGTATTTT,CASSFSGGLSTQYF
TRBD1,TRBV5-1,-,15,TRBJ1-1,TGCGCCAGCAGTCCGGCAGGGGGCATCGACACTGAAGCTTTCTTT,CASSPAGGIDTEAFF
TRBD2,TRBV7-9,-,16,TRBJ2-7,TGTGCCAGCAGCTCCGGGACGGGGGGGCCCTCCTACGAGCAGTACTTC,CASSSGTGGPSYEQYF
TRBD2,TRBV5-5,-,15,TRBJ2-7,TGTGCCAGCAGCTTGGCGTCTAGCGGACTATACGAGCAGTACTTC,CASSLASSGLYEQYF
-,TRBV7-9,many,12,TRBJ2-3,TGTGCCAGCAGCTTAGGCAGTACTACGCAGTATTTT,CASSLGSTTQYF
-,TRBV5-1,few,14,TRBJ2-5,TGCGCCAGCAGCTTGGAGACAGGTGGAGGGACCCAGTACTTC,CASSLETGGGTQYF
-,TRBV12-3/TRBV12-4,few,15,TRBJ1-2,TGTGCCAGCAGTTTATCCGGAAATTTGGACTATGGCTACACCTTC,CASSLSGNLDYGYTF
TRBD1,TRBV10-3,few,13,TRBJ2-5,TGTGCCATCTGGGACAGCGCCCAAGAGACCCAGTACTTC,CAIWDSAQETQYF
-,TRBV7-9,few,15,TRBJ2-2,TGTGCCAGCAGCTCCCATACTACGGGCACCGGGGAGCTGTTTTTT,CASSSHTTGTGELFF
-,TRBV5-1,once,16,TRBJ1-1,TGTGCCAGCAGCTTGACGGGAGGGGGGGGGAACACTGAAGCTTTCTTT,CASSLTGGGGNTEAFF
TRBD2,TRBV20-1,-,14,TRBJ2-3,TGCAGTGGTTTCGAGCGGGGGGGCACAGATACGCAGTATTTT,CSGFERGGTDTQYF
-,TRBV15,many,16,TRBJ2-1,TGTGCCACCAGCAAATTACAGGTTACCTCCTACAATGAGCAGTTCTTC,CATSKLQVTSYNEQFF
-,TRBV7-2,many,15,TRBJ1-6,TGTGCCAGCAGCCCGAAGGGGGGTCGGGATTCACCCCTCCACTTT,CASSPKGGRDSPLHF
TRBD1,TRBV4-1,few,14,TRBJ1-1,TGCGCCAGCAGCCACGCAGGGACAGGGGCTGAAGCTTTCTTT,CASSHAGTGAEAFF
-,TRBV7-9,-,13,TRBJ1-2,TGTGCCAGCAGCTTTCAGCAGAACTATGGCTACACCTTC,CASSFQQNYGYTF
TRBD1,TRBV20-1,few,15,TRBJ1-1,TGCAGTGCTAGAGATCCTCTTGGGGACAGGGTCTCGGCTTTCTTT,CSARDPLGDRVSAFF
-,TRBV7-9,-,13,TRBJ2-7,TGTGCCAGCAGCTTACCTGGAGGTGTGGAGCAGTACTTC,CASSLPGGVEQYF
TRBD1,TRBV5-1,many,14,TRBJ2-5,TGCGCCAGCAGCTTATGGGACAGCCAAGAGACCCAGTACTTC,CASSLWDSQETQYF
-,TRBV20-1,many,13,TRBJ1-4,TGCAGGGCGGTTGATAAGTTGTGGGGACCACTGTTTTTT,CRAVDKLWGPLFF
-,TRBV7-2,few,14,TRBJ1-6,TGTGCCAGCAGCTTAGAGGCCTTTAATTCACCCCTCCACTTT,CASSLEAFNSPLHF
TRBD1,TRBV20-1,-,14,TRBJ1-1,TGCAGTGCCCCTGGCCAGGGGGCGCAGACTGAAGCTTTCTTT,CSAPGQGAQTEAFF
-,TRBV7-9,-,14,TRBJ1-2,TGTGCCAGCAGCTTAGACTCGGCAACAAATGGCTACACCTTC,CASSLDSATNGYTF
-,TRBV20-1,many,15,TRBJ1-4,TGCAGTGCTCGGACCCGTTTCGGGGCTAATGAAAAACTGTTTTTT,CSARTRFGANEKLFF
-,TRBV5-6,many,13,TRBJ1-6,TGTGCCAGCAGCTTGGGCGGAACGTCACCCCTCCACTTT,CASSLGGTSPLHF
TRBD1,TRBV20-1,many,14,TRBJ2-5,TGCAGTGCTAGAGATGAAGCCAGGGGGAAGACCCAGTACTTC,CSARDEARGKTQYF
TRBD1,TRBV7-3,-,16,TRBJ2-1,TGTGCCAGCAGCTTAACCAGGACAGGGGTACTGGATGAGCAGTTCTTC,CASSLTRTGVLDEQFF
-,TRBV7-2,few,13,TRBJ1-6,TGTGCCAGCAGCCCTTCGGGCGGGGAGGCCCTCCACTTT,CASSPSGGEALHF
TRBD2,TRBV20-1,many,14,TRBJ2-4,TGCAGTGCTAAGACTAGCGGGGGGGGAAACATTCAGTACTTC,CSAKTSGGGNIQYF
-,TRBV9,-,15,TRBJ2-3,TGTGCCAGCAGCGTTACGCGTTTGGATACAGATACGCAGTATTTT,CASSVTRLDTDTQYF
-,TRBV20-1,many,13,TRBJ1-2,TGCAGTGCTACAGCGGGCAGCCTCTATGGCTACACCTTC,CSATAGSLYGYTF
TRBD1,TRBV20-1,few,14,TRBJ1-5,TGCAGTGCTACCCGGGACAGAGGCAATCAGCCCCAGCATTTT,CSATRDRGNQPQHF
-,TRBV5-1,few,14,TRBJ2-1,TGCGCCAGTAGACGCACCTATACCTACAATGAGCAGTTCTTC,CASRRTYTYNEQFF
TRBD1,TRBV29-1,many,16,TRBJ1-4,TGCAGCGTTGAAGATGGAATCGGGACAGGGCTTAGAAAACTGTTTTTT,CSVEDGIGTGLRKLFF
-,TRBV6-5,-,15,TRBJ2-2,TGTGCCAGCAGTCCCGGATGGGACCTCACCGGGGAGCTGTTTTTT,CASSPGWDLTGELFF
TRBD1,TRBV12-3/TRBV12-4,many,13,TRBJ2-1,TGTGCCAGCAGTCCTACCGGGACAGGGGAACAGTTCTTC,CASSPTGTGEQFF
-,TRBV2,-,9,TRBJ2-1,TGTGCCATTAGGAATGAGCAGTTCTTC,CAIRNEQFF
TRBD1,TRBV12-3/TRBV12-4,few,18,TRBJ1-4,TGTGCCAGCAGTTTAGCGTACAGGGGTGGTGGAACTAATGAAAAACTGTTTTTT,CASSLAYRGGGTNEKLFF
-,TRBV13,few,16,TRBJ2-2,TGTGCCAGCAGCGTGTCATGGCAGATCAACACCGGGGAGCTGTTTTTT,CASSVSWQINTGELFF
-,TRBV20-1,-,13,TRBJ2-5,TGCAGTGCTAGGAAGGGGGACCAAGAGACCCAGTACTTC,CSARKGDQETQYF
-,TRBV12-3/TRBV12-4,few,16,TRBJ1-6,TGTGCCAGCAGTTTCAGTGGAGGCTCCTATAATTCACCCCTCCACTTT,CASSFSGGSYNSPLHF
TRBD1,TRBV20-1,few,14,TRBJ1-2,TGCAGTGCTAGGCGGGGGGACAGTGTCTATGGCTACACCTTC,CSARRGDSVYGYTF
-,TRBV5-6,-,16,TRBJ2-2,TGTGCCAGCAGACAACTCTCTGGAAGAAACACCGGGGAGCTGTTTTTT,CASRQLSGRNTGELFF
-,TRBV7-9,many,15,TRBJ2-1,TGTGCCAGCAGCCCCGGTGCACTTCCTTACAATGAGCAGTTCTTC,CASSPGALPYNEQFF
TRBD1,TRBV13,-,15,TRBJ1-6,TGTGCCAGCAGCTCCGGACAGGGAGGCTATGCACCCCTCCACTTT,CASSSGQGGYAPLHF